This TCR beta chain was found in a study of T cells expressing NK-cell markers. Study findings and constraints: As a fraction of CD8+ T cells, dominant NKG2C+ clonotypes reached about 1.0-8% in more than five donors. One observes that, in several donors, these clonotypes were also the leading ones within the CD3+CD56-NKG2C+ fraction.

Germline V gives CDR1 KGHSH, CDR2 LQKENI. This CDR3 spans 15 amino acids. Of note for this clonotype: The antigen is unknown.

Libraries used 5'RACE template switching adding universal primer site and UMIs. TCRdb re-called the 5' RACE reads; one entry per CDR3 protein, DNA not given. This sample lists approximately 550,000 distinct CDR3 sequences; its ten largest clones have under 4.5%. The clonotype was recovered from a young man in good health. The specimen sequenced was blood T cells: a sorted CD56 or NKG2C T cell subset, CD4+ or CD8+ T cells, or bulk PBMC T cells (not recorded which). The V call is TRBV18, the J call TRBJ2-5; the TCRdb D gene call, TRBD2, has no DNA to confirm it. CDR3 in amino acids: CASSPPEAGGETQYF.